Sequencing of this T cell receptor (beta chain) was carried out in a study of monozygotic twins with inflammatory bowel disease. Germline-derived CDR1 and CDR2 are MNHEY and SMNVEV (reference sequence). The CDR3 spans 15 residues. Study-level results: Relative to healthy twins, IBD patients had fewer clonotypes in common with others, a gap that was especially apparent with disease activity.

cDNA for TCRalpha and TCRbeta was amplified by nested PCRs of around 15 then 8 to 10 cycles. TCRdb reanalyzed the 5' RACE reads and collapses them to one entry per CDR3 protein, without DNA. The table for this sample gives some 450,000 distinct CDR3 sequences. About this clonotype: Its antigen remains unknown.

This receptor was identified in a human donor with ulcerative colitis or Crohn's disease, or a healthy co-twin of an affected twin (not recorded which). The sample consisted of blood. The chain couples TRBV27 to TRBJ2-7; TCRdb designates TRBD2, a call that cannot be tested without DNA. This chain's CDR3 is CASSKGPPWSYEQYF.